The entry below describes one T cell receptor (beta chain). As yet, its antigen is unknown. The TCR library protocol was used to attach unique molecular identifiers. These identifiers were attached to individual cDNA molecules. TCRdb passed the 5' RACE reads through MiXCR, listing each CDR3 protein once. The sample lists tens of thousands of distinct CDR3 sequences; about 4% were seen once. The data originate from a study of early T cells in non-severe SARS-CoV-2 infection. Whole-study context: Investigators sequenced bulk RNA drawn from unsorted whole blood, and chains remained unpaired.

The CDR3 has 15 residues. The V and J ends lost 8 bases and 7 bases respectively, with 23 bases between them. Germline V gene lookup returns CDR1 WSHSY and CDR2 SAAADI. Study-level findings and limits: In VDJdb matching, anti-spike CD8 responses were favored while private and CD4 specificities went missing.

Sequenced material: whole blood. V and J are TRBV10-2 and TRBJ1-2; a possible D gene is TRBD1 (5 bases). The source is an adult who was a healthcare worker with PCR-confirmed SARS-CoV-2 infection or an uninfected control (not recorded which). The CDR3 DNA is TGCGCCAGCTCCCTCCCCCAGGGACTGTCCTTTGGCTACACCTTC. Amino acid sequence: CASSLPQGLSFGYTF.